A single sample gave rise to the 30 T cell receptor beta chains below, sequenced in a study of blood T cell repertoires in COVID-19 (dated by TCRdb to between 2020 and 2021). Library creation used the immunoSEQ multiplex PCR assay. TCRdb obtained this table from immuneACCESS and retained in-frame rearrangements with V and J assigned. These tables miss some clones; where compared with another copy, unresolved V genes account for less than half of the shortfall, and the remainder is unexplained. This sample lists more than 250,000 clones; approximately 92% were detected once. Less than 20% of the sample rests with the top ten. Sequencing input: PBMCs or T cells enriched from blood (not recorded which). The receptors were sampled from a woman younger than 45 who had recovered from COVID-19.

This chain connects TRBV4-2 to TRBJ1-2; no definite D call. The CDR3 spans 15 residues. Germline V gene lookup returns CDR1 LGHNA and CDR2 YNFKEQ. Trimming pared 0 bases from V and 4 bases from J, leaving 12 bases between. CDR3 in DNA: TGTGCCAGCAGCCAAGAGTCGCCACAGCTCTATGGCTACACCTTC. It yields the protein CASSQESPQLYGYTF.

The chain couples TRBV7-3 to TRBJ2-6, with D maybe TRBD1 (6 bases). CDR1 and CDR2 from the germline V gene are SGHTA and FQGTGA. This CDR3 contains 17 residues. V lost 5 bases and J 0 bases, leaving 14 bases between the germline ends. This chain's CDR3 is CASSLQGSLSGANVLTF. CDR3 coding DNA: TGTGCCAGCAGCCTCCAGGGGAGCCTCTCTGGGGCCAACGTCCTGACTTTC.

The V and J genes are TRBV29-1 and TRBJ1-4; 7 bases fit TRBD1. Germline V gives CDR1 SQVTM, CDR2 ANQGSEA. The trim removed 5 bases at V and 7 bases at J, leaving 13 bases unmatched. CDR3 length equals 15 residues. The CDR3 bases are TGCAGCGTTTCTCTTACCGGGACAGTAGCTGAAAAACTGTTTTTT. Protein sequence: CSVSLTGTVAEKLFF.

CDR3 DNA sequence: TGCGCCAGCAGCCCCGGGACAGTCAGCAATCAGCCCCAGCATTTT. This codes for CASSPGTVSNQPQHF. The J gene is TRBJ1-5, the V gene TRBV4-3; 7 positions agree with TRBD1. V shed 4 bases, J shed 1 base, and the junction held 4 bases outside the gene matches. CDR1 is LGHNA, CDR2 YSLEER, per germline. CDR3 length equals 15 residues.

This clone was found once. This chain uses TRBV6-5 with TRBJ1-1, with 8 bases identical to TRBD1. With 4 bases clipped from V and 6 bases from J, the junction kept 4 bases outside the gene matches. The CDR3 extends over 13 amino acids. Germline loops: CDR1 MNHEY, CDR2 SVGAGI. Here the CDR3 reads CASSFLQGAEAFF. The CDR3 nucleotides read TGTGCCAGCAGTTTCCTACAGGGGGCTGAAGCTTTCTTT.

The chain joins TRBV18 to TRBJ1-1, with D possibly TRBD1 on 5 matching bases. The CDR3 is 15 residues long. With 4 bases removed from V and 0 bases from J, the gap between germline ends came to 12 bases. Germline CDR1 and CDR2: KGHSH and LQKENI. CDR3: CASSQLQAVNTEAFF. The CDR3, as DNA: TGTGCCAGCTCACAGTTACAGGCTGTGAACACTGAAGCTTTCTTT. Full variable domain (remainder filled in from reference TRBV18 and TRBJ1-1): NAGVMQNPRHLVRRRGQEARLRCSPMKGHSHVYWYRQLPEEGLKFMVYLQKENIIDESGMPKERFSAEFPKEGPSILRIQQVVRGDSAAYFCASSQLQAVNTEAFFGQGTRLTVV.

The J gene is TRBJ1-2, the V gene TRBV5-4; D might be TRBD1 (6 bases). Trimming cost V 0 bases and J 0 bases, with 9 bases left between them. CDR1 and CDR2 (germline): SGHNT, YYREEE (reference sequence). CDR3 length equals 15 residues. This CDR3 is CASSLGTAANYGYTF. CDR3 DNA: TGTGCCAGCAGCTTGGGGACAGCAGCTAACTATGGCTACACCTTC.

In its sample, this clone was seen once. The rearrangement joins TRBV11-2 to TRBJ2-2, with a possible D match to TRBD1 (6 bases). CDR3 length equals 14 residues. The germline CDR1 and CDR2 sequences are SGHAT and FQNNGV. V was cut by 5 bases and J by 4 bases, with 11 bases left in between. The CDR3 sequence is CASSTGTTTGELFF. Here the CDR3 DNA reads TGTGCCAGCAGCACCGGGACAACCACCGGGGAGCTGTTTTTT.

This chain uses TRBV19 with TRBJ1-2, with D tentatively TRBD1 (6 bases). V gave up 7 bases and J gave up 4 bases, with 16 bases separating them. Germline V gene lookup returns CDR1 LNHDA and CDR2 SQIVND (reference sequence). This CDR3 region has 14 residues. The CDR3 sequence is CASTPGGPGYGYTF. As DNA, the CDR3 is TGTGCCAGTACCCCCGGGGGGCCAGGCTATGGCTACACCTTC.

The V call is TRBV4-1, the J call TRBJ2-3; TRBD2 is a possible D gene (5 bases). The CDR3 has 16 residues. The germline CDR1 and CDR2 sequences are MGHRA and YSYEKL. V was shortened by 1 base and J by 1 base, with 12 bases between the two germline ends. The CDR3, as DNA: TGCGCCAGCAGCCAAGCCGGCCGGGGAGGCACAGATACGCAGTATTTT. Protein product: CASSQAGRGGTDTQYF.

A word on this clone: The identical CDR3 is also encoded by other nucleotide sequences in the sample. DNA of the CDR3: TGTGCCAGCAGCGTAGGGGTAGCGGGGGGCACAGATACGCAGTATTTT. It yields the protein CASSVGVAGGTDTQYF. The chain recombines TRBV9 with TRBJ2-3; 9 positions agree with TRBD2. The trim removed 0 bases at V and 1 base at J, leaving 3 bases unmatched. The CDR3 has 16 amino acids. CDR1 and CDR2 (germline): SGDLS, YYNGEE.

This chain connects TRBV19 to TRBJ2-4; the D gene is possibly TRBD2 (6 bases). Per germline, CDR1 LNHDA and CDR2 SQIVND (reference sequence). There are 17 residues in the CDR3. The V end lost 6 bases, the J end lost 0 bases, and 18 bases lay between the germline ends. CDR3 loop: CASRYSPHGGAKNIQYF. CDR3 coding DNA: TGTGCCAGTAGATATTCCCCCCACGGGGGAGCCAAAAACATTCAGTACTTC.

This chain uses TRBV27 with TRBJ2-7, with 9 bases lining up with TRBD1. Losses at the gene ends were 3 bases for V and 2 bases for J; bases not matched to a gene: 2. The germline V gene has CDR1 MNHEY and CDR2 SMNVEV (reference sequence). The CDR3 runs to 14 residues. The CDR3 reads CASSFRDRAYEQYF. CDR3 coding DNA: TGTGCCAGCAGTTTTAGGGACAGGGCCTACGAGCAGTACTTC.

The V gene is TRBV7-2, the J gene TRBJ1-1, with 9 positions matching TRBD1. CDR1 is SGHTA, CDR2 FQGNSA, per germline. There are 15 residues in the CDR3. V dropped 5 bases and J dropped 4; count of bases not matched to a gene: 8. CDR3 in DNA: TGTGCCAGCAGCCGCAAGGGGGACAGGGCCACTGAAGCTTTCTTT. Protein: CASSRKGDRATEAFF.

The chain recombines TRBV19 with TRBJ2-7; 9 nucleotides align to TRBD1. The CDR3 consists of 13 residues. V shed 5 bases and J 6 bases; nucleotides not matched to a gene: 5. The germline gives CDR1 LNHDA, CDR2 SQIVND (reference sequence). The CDR3 DNA reads as TGTGCCAGTAGTCCGGGACAGGGAGCCGAGCAGTACTTC. It translates to CASSPGQGAEQYF.

This clone showed up just a few times. The rearrangement joins TRBV20-1 to TRBJ1-2; D might be TRBD1 (5 bases). Between the trimmed V and J ends, which lost 6 bases and 4 bases, there was a span of 15 bases. The germline V gene has CDR1 DFQATT and CDR2 SNEGSKA (reference sequence). The CDR3 runs to 13 residues. The CDR3 protein is CSASEKGLYGYTF. The CDR3 DNA reads TGCAGTGCCAGTGAAAAGGGGCTCTATGGCTACACCTTC.

This rearrangement joins TRBV5-8 to TRBJ1-1, with TRBD1 matching over 8 bases. CDR1 SGHTS and CDR2 YDEGEE come from the germline V gene. The V gene end was trimmed by 4 bases and the J gene end by 7 bases; junction bases not matched to a gene: 3. CDR3 length: 12 amino acids. This CDR3 reads CASSQDRVEAFF. The CDR3 nucleotides read TGTGCCAGCAGCCAGGACAGGGTTGAAGCTTTCTTT.

CDR3 sequence: CASRGQNSNQPQHF. In nucleotides, the CDR3 is TGTGCCAGCCGTGGGCAGAATAGCAATCAGCCCCAGCATTTT. The chain carries TRBV28 and TRBJ1-5; D is unresolved. The V gene's germline CDR1 is MDHEN and CDR2 SYDVKM. This CDR3 comprises 14 residues. The germline V and J ends were trimmed by 8 bases and 0 bases, with 11 bases remaining between them.

V gene TRBV28 combines with J gene TRBJ2-3; D is unresolved. Between the trimmed V and J ends, which lost 2 bases and 8 bases, there was a span of 8 bases. This CDR3 spans 12 amino acids. The germline V gene encodes CDR1 MDHEN and CDR2 SYDVKM. CDR3 residues: CASSLDFSTQYF. DNA of the CDR3: TGTGCCAGCAGTTTAGACTTTAGTACGCAGTATTTT.

A word on this clone: Other DNA variants within this sample encode the same CDR3. J is TRBJ2-7 and V is TRBV10-3; 13 nucleotides align to TRBD2. Germline V CDR1 and CDR2: ENHRY, SYGVKD. The junction had 0 bases not matched to a gene; V was cut back by 8 bases and J by 2 bases. The CDR3 consists of 13 residues. The CDR3 is CAIGLAGAYEQYF. The CDR3, as DNA: TGTGCCATCGGACTAGCGGGAGCCTACGAGCAGTACTTC.

The chain joins TRBV4-1 to TRBJ1-1; D not resolved. This CDR3 has 16 residues. V was shortened by 4 bases and J by 1 base, with 16 bases between the two germline ends. Germline V lookup: CDR1 MGHRA, CDR2 YSYEKL. CDR3 in DNA: TGCGCCAGCAGCCCTGCTGATCGGGGATGGAACACTGAAGCTTTCTTT. Encoded protein: CASSPADRGWNTEAFF.

The V and J genes are TRBV14 and TRBJ2-2; a possible D gene is TRBD2 (6 bases). Trimming took 0 bases from V and 8 from J, leaving 22 bases between them. The germline CDR1 and CDR2 sequences are SGHDN and FVKESK. CDR3 length equals 18 residues. In DNA, the CDR3 is TGTGCCAGCAGCCAAGATTCCCCTAGCAAACCCGGGGGTGGGGAGCTGTTTTTT. Translating it yields CASSQDSPSKPGGGELFF. The entire variable domain, with the rest obtained from reference TRBV14 and TRBJ2-2, is as follows: EAGVTQFPSHSVIEKGQTVTLRCDPISGHDNLYWYRRVMGKEIKFLLHFVKESKQDESGMPNNRFLAERTGGTYSTLKVQPAELEDSGVYFCASSQDSPSKPGGGELFFGEGSRLTVL.

The chain has TRBV6-2 or TRBV6-3 and TRBJ1-1; 7 bases are a match to TRBD1. CDR1 is MNHEY, CDR2 SVGEGT, per germline. The CDR3 runs to 14 residues. Unmatched junction bases numbered 6, after V lost 2 bases and J lost 6 bases. CDR3 residues: CASSYPGTDSEAFF. The CDR3 nucleotides are TGTGCCAGCAGTTACCCTGGGACAGACTCTGAAGCTTTCTTT.

The CDR3 region has the DNA TGTGCCAGCAGCTTGAACAAGCGGGAGGACTACACAGATACGCAGTATTTT. It yields the protein CASSLNKREDYTDTQYF. The gene calls are TRBV5-4 and TRBJ2-3, with 9 bases fitting TRBD2. CDR1 SGHNT and CDR2 YYREEE come from the germline V gene (reference sequence). The CDR3 sequence is 17 residues long. V was pared by 1 base and J by 2 bases, with 8 bases of the junction left unmatched. The full variable domain, in which reference TRBV5-4 and TRBJ2-3 provide the parts outside the CDR3, is ETGVTQSPTHLIKTRGQQVTLRCSSQSGHNTVSWYQQALGQGPQFIFQYYREEENGRGNFPPRFSGLQFPNYSSELNVNALELDDSALYLCASSLNKREDYTDTQYFGPGTRLTVL.

The J gene is TRBJ2-4, the V gene TRBV4-3, with D possibly being TRBD2 (5 bases). Germline V gene lookup returns CDR1 LGHNA and CDR2 YSLEER. This CDR3 comprises 13 residues. V was clipped by 2 bases and J by 10 bases, with 12 bases between them. This chain's CDR3 is CASSQSDGGIQYF. CDR3 nucleotides: TGCGCCAGCAGCCAATCGGACGGAGGAATTCAGTACTTC.

This sequence joins TRBV4-1 and TRBJ1-1, with 7 bases aligning to TRBD1. CDR1 is MGHRA and CDR2 is YSYEKL in the germline V gene. The CDR3 covers 17 residues. Trimming took 1 base from V and 2 from J; bases not matched to a gene: 10. For the CDR3, the DNA is TGCGCCAGCAGCCAAGTTGGACAGGACAGAGACAACACTGAAGCTTTCTTT. It yields the protein CASSQVGQDRDNTEAFF.

The chain employs TRBV28 and TRBJ1-5; 10 nucleotides agree with TRBD1. The CDR3 extends over 15 amino acids. Germline V gives CDR1 MDHEN, CDR2 SYDVKM. J gave up 5 bases and V 3 bases, and 4 bases lay outside the gene matches. The CDR3 DNA follows: TGTGCCAGCAGTTTGGGGGACAGGGGTTATCAGCCCCAGCATTTT. It yields the protein CASSLGDRGYQPQHF.

The genes are TRBV7-9 and TRBJ2-7; tentatively, D is TRBD2 (7 bases). Between the trimmed V and J ends, which lost 5 bases and 6 bases, there was a span of 17 bases. This CDR3 contains 14 residues. The germline V gene has CDR1 SEHNR and CDR2 FQNEAQ (reference sequence). In DNA form, the CDR3 reads TGTGCCAGCAGCAAACCAGCGGGGACACGCGAGCAGTACTTC. This translates into CASSKPAGTREQYF.

The chain carries TRBV15 and TRBJ2-3; 7 bases map to TRBD1. CDR3 size: 16 residues. The J segment lost 2 bases and the V segment lost 0 bases, leaving 5 bases of the junction unmatched. CDR1 and CDR2 (germline): LNHNV, YYDKDF (reference sequence). CDR3 loop: CATSRDTGVLTDTQYF. The DNA for the CDR3 is TGTGCCACCAGCAGAGACACAGGGGTGCTCACAGATACGCAGTATTTT.

This clone was seen just once. The chain has TRBV4-3 and TRBJ1-1; D gene uncertain. The germline V gene has CDR1 LGHNA and CDR2 YSLEER. CDR3 length equals 15 residues. V shed 1 base and J shed 2 bases, with 11 bases lying between them. CDR3 region: CASSQVAGVNTEAFF. Here the CDR3 DNA reads TGCGCCAGCAGCCAAGTGGCGGGAGTCAACACTGAAGCTTTCTTT.